This T cell receptor (beta chain) was identified during a study of T cell responses to AZD1222 COVID-19 vaccine. General study points: Baseline seropositivity characterized only six AZD1222 recipients. Among spike-specific TCRs, nearly half reportedly target unmutated variant regions. Donors were chiefly white British, with a greater number of females, and clonal diversity was perhaps underestimated. Receipt of two AZD1222 doses was followed by a rise in Spike-specific TCR breadth and depth.

TCRdb's table, derived via immunoSEQ multiplex PCR, lists solely in-frame clones and lacks some. The profile shows more than 95,000 clones, roughly 87% of them singletons. Concerning this clone itself: Its antigen remains unknown.

Germline V CDR1 and CDR2: MNHEY, SVGAGI. The CDR3 extends over 15 amino acids. V gave up 5 bases and J gave up 6 bases, with 20 bases separating them. The sequencing here drew on peripheral blood, taken 28 days after the second AZD1222 dose. The clonotype originates from an adult who received the AZD1222 COVID-19 vaccine. The chain couples TRBV6-5 to TRBJ2-7; possible D gene TRBD1, 6 bases. DNA of the CDR3: TGTGCCAGCAGTACCACCACAACAGGGTGGGGCGAGCAGTACTTC. Translation gives CASSTTTTGWGEQYF.